Listed below are T cell receptor beta chains from one sample, sequenced in a study of CD8 T cells in Susac syndrome. TCRdb used MiXCR to reprocess the immunoSEQ multiplex PCR reads, holding one entry per CDR3 protein. The table lists 110,000 to 150,000 distinct CDR3 sequences, 90% to 97% of them singletons. The sequencing sample was made of CD4+ T cells from PBMCs. All receptors derive from a human donor with Susac syndrome. The CDR3 runs from the conserved cysteine through the conserved F or W. A D gene is named only where the DNA matches it firmly. The size entry is marked missing in some rows and otherwise reads once, few, many or a size class.

J gene | clone size | D gene | V gene | CDR3 DNA | CDR3 protein
TRBJ1-6 | few | TRBD1 | TRBV13 | TGTGCCAGCAGCCAACAGGGGAATTCACCCCTCCACTTT | CASSQQGNSPLHF
TRBJ1-5 | NA | NA | TRBV5-6 | TGTGCCAGCAGCTTGCGGGGGTACGGTAGTCAGCCCCAGCATTTT | CASSLRGYGSQPQHF
TRBJ2-5 | NA | NA | TRBV6-5 | TGTGCCAGCAGTAAGACGGTCCAAGAGACCCAGTACTTC | CASSKTVQETQYF
TRBJ2-3 | NA | TRBD2 | TRBV15 | TGTGCCACCAGCAGGGCGGGGGGAATCACAGATACGCAGTATTTT | CATSRAGGITDTQYF
TRBJ2-7 | few | NA | TRBV4-1 | TGCGCCAGCAGCCAAGAGGAGGGGCTCTACGAGCAGTACTTC | CASSQEEGLYEQYF
TRBJ2-7 | NA | NA | TRBV9 | TGTGCCAGCAGCGTAGGGTTGGGCGAGGCCTACGAGCAGTACTTC | CASSVGLGEAYEQYF
TRBJ1-2 | NA | NA | TRBV6-5 | TGTGCCAGCAGTTCGACCCAGCTCCCCCGCTATGGCTACACCTTC | CASSSTQLPRYGYTF
TRBJ2-4 | once | TRBD1 | TRBV29-1 | TGCAGCGTTGGACGCCCGGGACAGGGAGGATTAGACTTC | CSVGRPGQGGLDF
TRBJ2-1 | NA | TRBD2 | TRBV18 | TGTGCCAGCTCAGGTCTAGCGGGAGGAGACAATGAGCAGTTCTTC | CASSGLAGGDNEQFF
TRBJ1-5 | NA | TRBD1 | TRBV29-1 | TGCAGCGTCGGGACAGGGTCAAATCAGCCCCAGCATTTT | CSVGTGSNQPQHF
TRBJ2-1 | NA | NA | TRBV20-1 | TGCAGTGCCAACTTCTTGGAGGAGCAGTTCTTC | CSANFLEEQFF
TRBJ2-7 | NA | NA | TRBV5-1 | TGCGCCAGCAGCTTGGCCCGGTCTTCCTCCTACGAGCAGTACTTC | CASSLARSSSYEQYF
TRBJ2-1 | NA | TRBD2 | TRBV7-3 | TGTGCCAGCAGCTACGGGACTAATCATAATGAGCAGTTCTTC | CASSYGTNHNEQFF
TRBJ2-6 | NA | NA | TRBV6-6 | TGTGCCAGCAGTAACCAGGACTCTGGGGCCAACGTCCTGACTTTC | CASSNQDSGANVLTF
TRBJ1-1 | once | NA | TRBV25-1 | TGTGCCAGCAGTTTCGGGCAGCCCAACACTGAAGCTTTCTTT | CASSFGQPNTEAFF
TRBJ2-7 | NA | TRBD2 | TRBV3-1 | TGTGCCAGCAGCCATCGTAGCGGGAGCCCCTACGAGCAGTACTTC | CASSHRSGSPYEQYF
TRBJ2-2 | NA | NA | TRBV5-8 | TGTGCCAGTTTCCCAGGGGTCCTTATCACCGGGGAGCTGTTTTTT | CASFPGVLITGELFF
TRBJ1-2 | NA | TRBD1 | TRBV7-2 | TGTGCCAGCAGCGTCAGCCCACAGGGGTATGGCTACACCTTC | CASSVSPQGYGYTF
TRBJ2-1 | NA | NA | TRBV29-1 | TGCAGCGTAGTTAGGGACCGGACGGAGCAGTTCTTC | CSVVRDRTEQFF
TRBJ1-5 | NA | TRBD1 | TRBV4-1 | TGCGCCAGCAGCCAAGATGGTGGAGGGGGCGGTCAGCCCCAGCATTTT | CASSQDGGGGGQPQHF
TRBJ2-5 | NA | NA | TRBV5-1 | TGCGCCAGCAGCTTGGAAGTGGGACCTCAAGAGACCCAGTACTTC | CASSLEVGPQETQYF
TRBJ1-5 | NA | TRBD1 | TRBV24-1 | TGTGCCACCAGTGAAGGGTCAGACAGGGATCCCTCTCAGCCCCAGCATTTT | CATSEGSDRDPSQPQHF
TRBJ2-3 | NA | TRBD2 | TRBV10-3 | TGTGCCATCAGTGACCTAGCGGGGGGTATCGATACGCAGTATTTT | CAISDLAGGIDTQYF
TRBJ2-1 | NA | NA | TRBV20-1 | TGCAGTGCTATCGGCGGCCTAGTTGGCAATGAGCAGTTCTTC | CSAIGGLVGNEQFF
TRBJ1-5 | once | TRBD1 | TRBV3-1 | TGTGCCAGCAGCCAGACAGGGGGAAGTCAGCCCCAGCATTTT | CASSQTGGSQPQHF
TRBJ1-6 | NA | NA | TRBV14 | TGTGCCAGCAGCCAAGAGAACTACGATCCCCTCCACTTT | CASSQENYDPLHF
TRBJ2-1 | NA | NA | TRBV3-1 | TGTGCCAGCAGCCAAACACTAGCCTCATCCTACAATGAGCAGTTCTTC | CASSQTLASSYNEQFF
TRBJ2-1 | once | NA | TRBV7-3 | TGTGCCAGCAGTCAAACTAGGGACGACAATGAGCAGTTCTTC | CASSQTRDDNEQFF
TRBJ2-7 | NA | TRBD1 | TRBV20-1 | TGCAGTGCTAGGGACAGGGGGTACGAGCAGTACTTC | CSARDRGYEQYF
TRBJ2-1 | NA | NA | TRBV28 | TGTGCCAGCAGTTTGAGAGAGCAGTTCTTC | CASSLREQFF
TRBJ2-1 | NA | TRBD2 | TRBV7-3 | TGTGCCAGCAGCTCGGGACTAGCGGTCTACAATGAGCAGTTCTTC | CASSSGLAVYNEQFF
TRBJ2-7 | NA | NA | TRBV23-1 | TGCGCCAGCAGAATACTCCATTACGAGCAGTACTTC | CASRILHYEQYF
TRBJ1-5 | NA | NA | TRBV29-1 | TGCAGCGTTCAGGCGGGGGGCAATCAGCCCCAGCATTTT | CSVQAGGNQPQHF
TRBJ2-5 | NA | TRBD1 | TRBV6-2/TRBV6-3 | TGTGCCAGCAGTGCCCGAGAAGACAGGGGAGAGACCCAGTACTTC | CASSAREDRGETQYF
TRBJ1-1 | NA | NA | TRBV14 | TGTGCCAGCAGCCAGTGGGGGGGCCTCACTGAAGCTTTCTTT | CASSQWGGLTEAFF
TRBJ2-3 | NA | NA | TRBV20-1 | TGCAGTGCTAGCGGACGACCAGATACGCAGTATTTT | CSASGRPDTQYF
TRBJ2-1 | NA | TRBD2 | TRBV19 | TGTGCCAGTAGTCTGACTAGCGGGCACTACAATGAGCAGTTCTTC | CASSLTSGHYNEQFF
TRBJ1-3 | NA | NA | TRBV20-1 | TGCAGTGCAGCCTGGGCTGGAAACACCATATATTTT | CSAAWAGNTIYF
TRBJ2-5 | NA | NA | TRBV28 | TGTGCCAGCAAGTCGGGACAAAACCAAGAGACCCAGTACTTC | CASKSGQNQETQYF
TRBJ2-4 | once | NA | TRBV28 | TGTGCCAGCAGCACCTGGGGGGGGCGAACGGACATTCAGTACTTC | CASSTWGGRTDIQYF
TRBJ2-7 | NA | NA | TRBV20-1 | TGCAGTGCTAGGCGGCTTTCGGCCAGCGAGCAGTACTTC | CSARRLSASEQYF
TRBJ1-1 | NA | NA | TRBV7-8 | TGTGCCAGCAGCCTGAACACTGAAGCTTTCTTT | CASSLNTEAFF
TRBJ2-1 | NA | NA | TRBV12-3/TRBV12-4 | TGTGCCAGCAGTCCGGACGATGGGGGCGATGAGCAGTTCTTC | CASSPDDGGDEQFF
TRBJ2-3 | once | TRBD2 | TRBV18 | TGTGCCAGCTCACCGGCGGGAGGGTCAGATACGCAGTATTTT | CASSPAGGSDTQYF
TRBJ2-5 | NA | TRBD1 | TRBV14 | TGTGCCAGCAGCCAAGACTGGGGACAGGGATGGGGAATCCAAGAGACCCAGTACTTC | CASSQDWGQGWGIQETQYF
TRBJ1-3 | NA | NA | TRBV20-1 | TGCAGTGCTAGAGTAGTTGACAGAAGCTCTGGAAACACCATATATTTT | CSARVVDRSSGNTIYF
TRBJ1-5 | NA | TRBD1 | TRBV6-2/TRBV6-3 | TGTGCCAGCAGCCTTCCTCGGGACAGGGGGCGAAGCAATCAGCCCCAGCATTTT | CASSLPRDRGRSNQPQHF
TRBJ1-1 | NA | NA | TRBV7-9 | TGTGCCAGCAGCTTCCTAGCCGGGGACACTGAAGCTTTCTTT | CASSFLAGDTEAFF
TRBJ1-2 | NA | TRBD1 | TRBV28 | TGTGCCAGCAGTGTGGGACAGCCAAGCTACACCTTC | CASSVGQPSYTF
TRBJ1-1 | NA | NA | TRBV20-1 | TGCAGTGCCACTGTTTCGTTGCTGAACACTGAAGCTTTCTTT | CSATVSLLNTEAFF
TRBJ2-5 | once | TRBD1 | TRBV28 | TGTGCCAGCAGTTCGCCCAGGGGGCAAGAGACCCAGTACTTC | CASSSPRGQETQYF
TRBJ1-1 | NA | NA | TRBV28 | TGTGCCAGCGGAACGGGGGGTAACACTGAAGCTTTCTTT | CASGTGGNTEAFF